Listed below are T cell receptor beta chains from one sample, sequenced in a study of T-cell memory formation after mild COVID-19. TCRdb independently ran MiXCR on the 5' RACE reads; one entry per CDR3 protein. The data contain approximately 400,000 distinct CDR3 sequences, roughly 26% of them singletons. Sample: PBMCs or a T cell subset sorted from them (not recorded which). These receptors were collected from an adult woman who had mild COVID-19 (a few samples of this study predate the infection). Cell type and time point are not known. Both conserved end residues are part of each CDR3. The order of the fields is J gene, V gene, CDR3 protein.

J gene: TRBJ1-5
V gene: TRBV7-2
CDR3 protein: CASSSDTGTPQHF

J gene: TRBJ2-1
V gene: TRBV24-1
CDR3 protein: CATSEPNKNEQFF

J gene: TRBJ1-2
V gene: TRBV12-3/TRBV12-4
CDR3 protein: CASSSGGYGYTF

J gene: TRBJ1-1
V gene: TRBV4-1
CDR3 protein: CASSPQGSTEAFF

J gene: TRBJ2-6
V gene: TRBV5-5
CDR3 protein: CASSIGTSGRPGANVLTF

J gene: TRBJ2-7
V gene: TRBV20-1
CDR3 protein: CSAAGGTDSIEQYF

J gene: TRBJ2-1
V gene: TRBV7-2
CDR3 protein: CASSAPGTASYNEQFF

J gene: TRBJ2-7
V gene: TRBV6-4
CDR3 protein: CASSVTGDAYEQYF

J gene: TRBJ2-7
V gene: TRBV10-3
CDR3 protein: CAIRGQVSYEQYF

J gene: TRBJ2-1
V gene: TRBV6-2/TRBV6-3
CDR3 protein: CASRPKREWGYEQFF

J gene: TRBJ2-6
V gene: TRBV29-1
CDR3 protein: CSVRRAGANVLTF

J gene: TRBJ2-7
V gene: TRBV19
CDR3 protein: CATGGDRVSYEQYF

J gene: TRBJ2-3
V gene: TRBV9
CDR3 protein: CASSVLSGDYTDTQYF

J gene: TRBJ1-1
V gene: TRBV4-3
CDR3 protein: CASSQGYHRGSGIMNTEAFF

J gene: TRBJ2-1
V gene: TRBV7-2
CDR3 protein: CASSLVPESEQFF

J gene: TRBJ2-1
V gene: TRBV7-6
CDR3 protein: CASSTPSDGGSYNEQFF

J gene: TRBJ1-6
V gene: TRBV2
CDR3 protein: CASSEGGSYNSPLHF

J gene: TRBJ1-2
V gene: TRBV12-3/TRBV12-4
CDR3 protein: CASSHLGVGGAYGYTF

J gene: TRBJ2-2
V gene: TRBV7-9
CDR3 protein: CASSPKGQVPAGELFF

J gene: TRBJ1-5
V gene: TRBV6-6
CDR3 protein: CASRYRDGNQPQHF

J gene: TRBJ1-4
V gene: TRBV4-1
CDR3 protein: CASSQVSFQSGEKLFF

J gene: TRBJ1-2
V gene: TRBV7-9
CDR3 protein: CASSFVQARQGYTF

J gene: TRBJ2-1
V gene: TRBV2
CDR3 protein: CARTPGQSNEQFF

J gene: TRBJ2-7
V gene: TRBV5-1
CDR3 protein: CASSLAGVAEQYF

J gene: TRBJ1-1
V gene: TRBV19
CDR3 protein: CASSIRRDPGTEAFF

J gene: TRBJ2-3
V gene: TRBV12-3/TRBV12-4
CDR3 protein: CASSEDSYTDTQYF